Shown below are 5 T cell receptor beta chains from a single sample sequenced in a study of OX40 agonist ivuxolimab in advanced cancers. This table comes from immunoSEQ multiplex PCR, and its TCRdb copy is limited to in-frame clones, with some not included. The data show 96,000 or so clones, 90% seen once. The specimen comprised CD4+ or CD8+ T cells sorted from blood, sampled in a trial of the OX40 agonist ivuxolimab. The receptors shown here come from an adult with an advanced solid tumor such as melanoma, head and neck, liver or kidney cancer.

This clone has a handful of counts. The chain has TRBV7-2 and TRBJ2-5, with D possibly matching TRBD1 (5 bases). The V gene lost 1 base and the J gene lost 4 bases, with 13 bases spanning the gap. The germline CDR1 and CDR2 sequences are SGHTA and FQGNSA. CDR3 length: 15 amino acids. The CDR3 spells CASSLEVEQGETQYF. In DNA, the CDR3 is TGTGCCAGCAGCTTAGAGGTCGAGCAGGGAGAGACCCAGTACTTC.

The rearrangement joins TRBV7-3 to TRBJ2-2, with D perhaps TRBD2 (6 bases). The CDR3 is made up of 16 amino acids. V lost 5 bases, J lost 5 bases, and 18 bases lay in between. Germline CDR1 SGHTA, CDR2 FQGTGA. The CDR3 reads CASSLGWRAGTGELFF. CDR3 nucleotide sequence: TGTGCCAGCAGCCTTGGCTGGAGGGCCGGGACCGGGGAGCTGTTTTTT.

This sequence joins TRBV5-1 and TRBJ2-1; 8 bases are shared with TRBD2. The V and J ends lost 4 bases and 8 bases, in that order; junction bases with no gene match: 14. CDR3 size: 16 residues. The germline CDR1 and CDR2 sequences are SGHRS and YFSETQ. CDR3 protein: CASSLGGTSVIYEQFF. CDR3 sequence (DNA): TGCGCCAGCAGCCTCGGTGGGACTAGTGTAATATATGAGCAGTTCTTC. Together with reference TRBV5-1 and TRBJ2-1, the CDR3 gives the full variable domain: KAGVTQTPRYLIKTRGQQVTLSCSPISGHRSVSWYQQTPGQGLQFLFEYFSETQRNKGNFPGRFSGRQFSNSRSEMNVSTLELGDSALYLCASSLGGTSVIYEQFFGPGTRLTVL.

The chain couples TRBV28 to TRBJ1-1, with D maybe TRBD1 (5 bases). The germline gives CDR1 MDHEN, CDR2 SYDVKM. V lost 1 base to trimming and J lost 10 bases, with 10 bases between them. The CDR3 has 12 residues. The CDR3 reads CASSLLGDVAFF. As DNA, the CDR3 is TGTGCCAGCAGTTTATTAGGGGACGTAGCTTTCTTT. Using reference TRBV28 and TRBJ1-1 for the parts outside the CDR3, the full variable domain is DVKVTQSSRYLVKRTGEKVFLECVQDMDHENMFWYRQDPGLGLRLIYFSYDVKMKEKGDIPEGYSVSREKKERFSLILESASTNQTSMYLCASSLLGDVAFFGQGTRLTVV.

CDR3 DNA sequence: TGTGCCAGCAGCTTAGTATTAGGGACAGGGGGAAGCTCCTACAATGAGCAGTTCTTC. Translation gives CASSLVLGTGGSSYNEQFF. The chain has TRBV7-9 and TRBJ2-1; TRBD1 matches 11 bases. The CDR3 contains 19 residues. The germline V gene has CDR1 SEHNR and CDR2 FQNEAQ (reference sequence). Germline trimming cut 1 base from V and 0 bases from J; bases unmatched to any gene: 8.